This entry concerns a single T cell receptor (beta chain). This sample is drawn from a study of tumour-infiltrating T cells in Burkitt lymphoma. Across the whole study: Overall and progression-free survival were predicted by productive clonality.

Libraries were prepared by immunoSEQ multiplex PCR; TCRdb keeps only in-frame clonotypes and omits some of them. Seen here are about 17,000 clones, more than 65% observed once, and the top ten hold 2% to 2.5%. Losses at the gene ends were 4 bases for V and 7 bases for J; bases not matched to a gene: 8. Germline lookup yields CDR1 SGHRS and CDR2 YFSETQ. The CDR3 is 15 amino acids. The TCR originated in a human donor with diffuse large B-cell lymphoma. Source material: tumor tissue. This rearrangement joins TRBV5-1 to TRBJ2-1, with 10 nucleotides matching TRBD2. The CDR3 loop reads CASSKGTSDWNEQFF. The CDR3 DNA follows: TGCGCCAGCAGCAAGGGGACTAGCGATTGGAATGAGCAGTTCTTC.